This TCR beta chain was identified in a study of response to subunit inactivated influenza vaccine. Regarding the study as a whole: It was suggested by the authors that few new T cells are recruited by each seasonal influenza vaccination.

V shed 5 bases and J 2 bases; nucleotides not matched to a gene: 5. This CDR3 has 15 residues. TCRdb re-analysed the RT-PCR reads in MiXCR, keeping a single row per CDR3 protein. The sample records 610,000 or so distinct CDR3 sequences, 13% to 15% being singletons. At least ten counts were recorded for this clonotype. The antigen remains undetermined. This TCR came from a man over 45 who received an inactivated influenza vaccine. This chain links TRBV12-3 or TRBV12-4 with TRBJ2-7, with TRBD1 matching over 11 bases. The sample in question was PBMCs from blood, obtained approximately 13 days after vaccination. CDR3 sequence (DNA): TGTGCCAGCAGTCGCCCGGGACAGGGGGCCTACGAGCAGTACTTC. This gives the protein CASSRPGQGAYEQYF.